Sequencing of this T cell receptor beta chain was carried out in a study of T cells in tuberculosis. Whole-study results and caveats: A GMM-specific repertoire classifier reached approximately 90% accuracy, AUROC around 0.87. Smaller distances to GMM-specific TCRs suggested their expansion in active tuberculosis.

Clones were read by immunoSEQ multiplex PCR, and TCRdb kept only the in-frame ones, dropping some. The sample records approximately 40,000 clones, approximately 94% being singletons. Concerning this clone: Its antigen is unknown.

Germline assignment: CDR1 SGHRS and CDR2 YFSETQ. V lost 0 bases, J lost 1 base, and 16 bases lay in between. CDR3 length: 18 amino acids. Time point meaning: new active TB diagnosis, blood taken before or within 7 days of starting treatment. Patients were newly diagnosed, HIV-seronegative, and aged 18 or older. This clonotype was sampled from an adult with tuberculosis. The V call is TRBV5-1, the J call TRBJ1-4; tentatively, D is TRBD1 (5 bases). The specimen comprised PBMCs, sampled at tuberculosis diagnosis. The CDR3 spells CASSLGQLKGVTNEKLFF. The CDR3 nucleotides read TGCGCCAGCAGCTTGGGACAGCTCAAAGGTGTAACTAATGAAAAACTGTTTTTT.